This T cell receptor beta chain is from a study of memory CD4+ T cells and cytomegalovirus serostatus (dated by TCRdb to between 2018 and 2021). Some background on the complete study: The cohort included around 35 healthy adults from Belgium, of whom 9 were CMV seropositive and approximately 24 were CMV seronegative. CD4+ memory TCRbeta repertoires of a Belgian cohort with known cytomegalovirus serostatus were sequenced in order to replicate a published TCR-based CMV serostatus classifier.

The Quick-DNA Microprep Kit was used to extract genomic DNA from the sorted cells. Amplification of TCRbeta DNA was done with the immunoSEQ hsTCRbeta kit, following the protocol from the manufacturer. An Illumina MiSeq instrument was used to sequence the TCRbeta libraries. The authors processed their data as follows. Once out-of-frame sequences had been removed, millions of distinct TCRbeta sequences were left, which works out to an average of approximately 70,000 per individual. Each individual was scored by the count of fewer than 200 previously reported CMV-associated TCRbeta sequences and the total productive distinct TCRbeta count. A beta-binomial model was reimplemented in Python, and random forests from scikit-learn, run with default parameters, were trained on data from the US cohort. Classifier performance on the Belgian cohort was summarized as median AUC with percentile confidence intervals calculated over 10,000 bootstrap iterations. TCRdb took this table from immuneACCESS and kept in-frame rearrangements with V and J called. Such tables lack part of the clones; where checked against another copy, unresolved V genes explain under half of the gap, and the rest is unexplained. V, J and clone size were drawn from that table, and D and trimming were deduced from the DNA. Across this sample there are some 80,000 clones, with over 80% seen only once. In total, the top ten clones hold around 0.78% of the sample.

Single viable CD3+CD4+CD8-CD45RO+ cells were sorted as memory CD4+ T cells on a FACSAria II. CMV serostatus was determined with a Roche Elecsys assay detecting serum IgG against CMV pp150, pp28, p38 and p52. Following thawing, total CD4+ T cells were enriched through positive selection using CD4 magnetic microbeads. The samples came from a separate study whose specific focus was interrogating the CD4+ T cell memory repertoire. Peripheral blood mononuclear cells were isolated and cryopreserved according to standard operating procedures, and serum was stored at -80 degrees C. Staining used CD3-PerCP (BW264/56), CD4-APC (RPA-T4), CD45RO-PE (UCHT1) and CD8-Pacific Orange (3B5) antibodies, with Sytox blue excluding non-viable cells. Comment on this clone: Its recognized antigen is unknown. No much larger clonotype is one base removed from it; base qualities were not supplied.

Deletion took 5 bases off V and 2 bases off J, with a span of 12 bases between the germline ends. From cysteine to phenylalanine, the CDR3 is 14 amino acids long. Only CDR3 DNA is held: 42 bases, read in frame from base 1. The germline V gene supplies CDR1 SGHTA and CDR2 FQGTGA. Results the study describes overall, beyond this receptor: The results were read as suggesting that the CMV-associated TCR signature is, for the most part, present in the CD4+ memory repertoire. The original-framework classifier achieved a median bootstrapped AUC of roughly 0.95 with a 95% CI of 0.76-1.00 on the Belgian cohort. Of 170 or so previously reported CMV-associated TCRbeta sequences, over 65 appeared in the CD4+ memory repertoires, each in one to five individuals. For predicting CMV serostatus, the median bootstrapped AUC was about 0.95 using the original framework and about 0.89 using a US-trained random forest. Unlike the original study, which covered naive and memory CD4+ and CD8+ populations, the Belgian study sequenced only CD4+CD45RO+ memory cells.

Rearrangement joined TRBV7-3 to TRBJ1-2, with the identity of the D gene unclear. This sequence was found in an adult in good health and CMV-seronegative. What was sequenced was memory CD4+ T cells from blood. Read as DNA, the sequence is TGTGCCAGCAGCCTCGGTCCCGGAAACTATGGCTACACCTTC. Translated, this is CASSLGPGNYGYTF.